The 16 T cell receptor beta chains below all came from one sample that was sequenced in a study of T cell repertoires in cytomegalovirus infection. TCRdb analysed the reads with MiXCR anew, one entry per CDR3 protein. This sample has hundreds of thousands of distinct CDR3 sequences; roughly 33% occur once, and the top ten carry about 20%. No antigen is known for these receptors. Sequenced material: cultured PBMCs, taken from culture after CMV antigen stimulation. These receptors were taken from a human donor in good health (CMV status not recorded). Some clones in this sample may be carry-over from other donors' samples.

This clonotype was seen more than once but under ten times. The chain links TRBV7-6 to TRBJ2-1; D may correspond to TRBD1 or TRBD2 (5 bases each). V dropped 5 bases and J dropped 6 bases, with 17 bases sitting between them. Germline CDR1 and CDR2: SGHVS and FNYEAQ. This CDR3 has 15 amino acids. DNA of the CDR3: TGTGCCAGCAGCCCCCATGGGACCGGAGGCAATGAGCAGTTCTTC. This codes for CASSPHGTGGNEQFF.

The chain has TRBV10-3 and TRBJ2-1; no clear D gene. Germline V gene sequence: CDR1 ENHRY, CDR2 SYGVKD. This CDR3 has 14 amino acids. With 0 bases removed from V and 3 bases from J, the gap between germline ends came to 6 bases. CDR3 in amino acids: CAISESKGYNEQFF. CDR3 nucleotides: TGTGCCATCAGTGAGTCGAAGGGCTACAATGAGCAGTTCTTC.

The rearrangement uses TRBV12-3 or TRBV12-4 and TRBJ2-2, with 8 bases aligning to TRBD2. The length of the CDR3 is 15 residues. Trimming at V came to 6 bases and at J to 6 bases, leaving 9 bases not matched to a gene. The CDR3 spells CASRFSGGAAGELFF. Written as DNA, the CDR3 is TGTGCCAGCAGATTTTCGGGGGGGGCCGCCGGGGAGCTGTTTTTT.

This clonotype was seen more than once but under ten times. J is TRBJ1-5 and V is TRBV12-3 or TRBV12-4; 9 bases match TRBD1. The CDR3 runs 18 residues. V gave up 7 bases and J gave up 0 bases; unmatched junction bases: 13. The CDR3 region has the DNA TGTGCCAGCAACCAGGGACAGGGTTACTGTTTTAGCAATCAGCCCCAGCATTTT. The encoded protein is CASNQGQGYCFSNQPQHF.

This clonotype was observed a handful of times. The CDR3 DNA follows: TGTGCCAGCAGTTTAGCGCTAACAGGGGAGGTCACCATATATTTT. Its protein is CASSLALTGEVTIYF. The rearrangement links TRBV12-3 or TRBV12-4 to TRBJ1-3, with 7 nucleotides matching TRBD1. After removal of 0 bases from V and 9 bases from J, the junction contained 8 bases not matched to a gene. This CDR3 has 15 amino acids.

The DNA of the CDR3 is TGTGCCAGCAGTATCGGGTGGGCGGCCCAAGAGACCCAGTACTTC. Translation gives CASSIGWAAQETQYF. The chain links TRBV6-1 to TRBJ2-5, with D hard to call. Per the germline V gene, CDR1 is MNHNS and CDR2 is SASEGT. V was trimmed by 5 bases and J by 1 base, leaving 14 bases between them. The CDR3 covers 15 residues.

The gene calls are TRBV7-9 and TRBJ1-2, with a tentative D call TRBD1 (6 bases). Germline CDR1 reads SEHNR; CDR2 reads FQNEAQ (reference sequence). V was shortened by 4 bases and J by 2 bases, with 11 bases between the two germline ends. The CDR3 covers 14 residues. The CDR3 DNA reads TGTGCCAGCAGCTCAGGAGGGGGAAACTATGGCTACACCTTC. It translates to CASSSGGGNYGYTF.

This clonotype came up many times. V gene TRBV7-2 combines with J gene TRBJ2-1, with TRBD2 identical over 8 bases. J was trimmed by 3 bases and V by 6 bases; bases with no gene match: 7. CDR3 length: 15 amino acids. Per germline, CDR1 SGHTA and CDR2 FQGNSA. This chain's CDR3 is CASSPTSDYYNEQFF. CDR3 DNA: TGTGCCAGCAGTCCGACTAGCGATTACTACAATGAGCAGTTCTTC. The entire variable domain, with the rest obtained from reference TRBV7-2 and TRBJ2-1, is as follows: GAGVSQSPSNKVTEKGKDVELRCDPISGHTALYWYRQSLGQGLEFLIYFQGNSAPDKSGLPSDRFSAERTGGSVSTLTIQRTQQEDSAVYLCASSPTSDYYNEQFFGPGTRLTVL.

The table lists this clonotype with a few counts. This may stem from a read error, because a much larger clone lies one nucleotide away. The chain uses TRBV5-4 and TRBJ2-7, with a possible D match to TRBD1 (6 bases). The CDR3 runs 13 residues. V was shortened by 3 bases and J by 3 bases, with 10 bases between the two germline ends. Germline CDR1 reads SGHNT; CDR2 reads YYREEE (reference sequence). The CDR3 is CASSSRDIYEQYF. CDR3 nucleotides: TGTGCCAGCAGCTCCCGGGACATCTACGAGCAGTACTTC.

V is TRBV4-3 and J is TRBJ2-1; 12 positions match TRBD2. The germline V gene encodes CDR1 LGHNA and CDR2 YSLEER. Losses at the gene ends were 1 base for V and 15 bases for J; bases not matched to a gene: 10. This CDR3 spans 15 amino acids. The CDR3 region has the DNA TGCGCCAGCAGCCAAGTGGCACTAGCGGGGGGTAAAAGGTTCTTC. The encoded protein is CASSQVALAGGKRFF.

This clonotype was detected a few times. V gene TRBV13 combines with J gene TRBJ1-1; D is perhaps TRBD1 (5 bases). With 8 bases removed from V and 6 bases from J, the gap between germline ends came to 16 bases. Germline loops: CDR1 PRHDT, CDR2 FYEKMQ (reference sequence). The length of the CDR3 is 13 residues. Written as DNA, the CDR3 is TGTGCCAGCCAGAGAAGGGGAGGGCCTGAAGCTTTCTTT. It codes for CASQRRGGPEAFF.

The CDR3 DNA reads as TGTGCCAGCAGCCCCATCCCTGGAGGGGGCAATGGCTACACCTTC. It specifies CASSPIPGGGNGYTF. The V gene is TRBV7-2, the J gene TRBJ1-2, with 7 bases matching TRBD1. The CDR3 is made up of 15 amino acids. Germline-derived CDR1 and CDR2 are SGHTA and FQGNSA. With V trimmed by 5 bases and J by 6 bases, 12 bases remained unmatched.

This clonotype was observed at least ten times. At one boundary the junction diverges from the germline segment, which might be a read error. This chain uses TRBV7-9 with TRBJ2-1; 8 nucleotides line up with TRBD2. Germline-derived CDR1 and CDR2 are SEHNR and FQNEAQ (reference sequence). This CDR3 has 12 amino acids. The CDR3: CASSLGGGEQFF. The CDR3 DNA follows: TGCGCCAGCAGCCTCGGGGGGGGAGAGCAGTTCTTC.

This clonotype was seen more than once but under ten times. The chain recombines TRBV10-3 with TRBJ1-1; the match to TRBD1 covers 8 bases. The germline gives CDR1 ENHRY, CDR2 SYGVKD. The CDR3 is 14 residues long. The V gene end was trimmed by 6 bases and the J gene end by 3 bases; junction bases not matched to a gene: 6. CDR3 in amino acids: CAISAQGADTEAFF. The CDR3 DNA follows: TGTGCCATCAGCGCCCAGGGGGCCGACACTGAAGCTTTCTTT.

This chain links TRBV7-2 with TRBJ2-5; D remains ambiguous. The CDR3 is 15 residues long. Germline assignment: CDR1 SGHTA and CDR2 FQGNSA. V gave up 2 bases and J gave up 2 bases, with 12 bases separating them. The CDR3 bases are TGTGCCAGCAGCTTAATCCTGACAAATCAAGAGACCCAGTACTTC. Encoded protein: CASSLILTNQETQYF. Supplemented by reference TRBV7-2 and TRBJ2-5, the full variable domain reads GAGVSQSPSNKVTEKGKDVELRCDPISGHTALYWYRQSLGQGLEFLIYFQGNSAPDKSGLPSDRFSAERTGGSVSTLTIQRTQQEDSAVYLCASSLILTNQETQYFGPGTRLLVL.

This clonotype was detected only a few times. The gene calls are TRBV4-1 and TRBJ2-1; D is possibly TRBD1 or TRBD2 (6 bases each). The germline V gene encodes CDR1 MGHRA and CDR2 YSYEKL. The CDR3 totals 16 residues. Trimming pared 1 base from V and 9 bases from J, leaving 19 bases between. CDR3 DNA sequence: TGCGCCAGCAGCCAAGGGCTACCGCTCAAGGGGGGTGAGCAGTTCTTC. Its protein is CASSQGLPLKGGEQFF.